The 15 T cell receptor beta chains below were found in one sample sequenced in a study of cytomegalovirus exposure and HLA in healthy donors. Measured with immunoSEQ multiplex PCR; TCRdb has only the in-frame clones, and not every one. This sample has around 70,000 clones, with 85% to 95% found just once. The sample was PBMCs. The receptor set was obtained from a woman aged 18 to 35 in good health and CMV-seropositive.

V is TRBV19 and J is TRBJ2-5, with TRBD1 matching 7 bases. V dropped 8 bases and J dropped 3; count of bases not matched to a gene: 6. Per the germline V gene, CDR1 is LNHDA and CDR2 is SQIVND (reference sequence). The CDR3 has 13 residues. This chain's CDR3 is CASSPDREETQYF. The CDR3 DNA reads TGTGCCAGTTCACCAGACAGGGAAGAGACCCAGTACTTC.

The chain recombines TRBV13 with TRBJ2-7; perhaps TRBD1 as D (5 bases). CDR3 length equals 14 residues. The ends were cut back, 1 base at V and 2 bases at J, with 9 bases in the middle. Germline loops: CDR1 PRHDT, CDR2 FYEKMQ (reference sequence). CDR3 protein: CASSLEGNAYEQYF. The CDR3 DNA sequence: TGTGCCAGCAGCTTAGAGGGGAATGCCTACGAGCAGTACTTC.

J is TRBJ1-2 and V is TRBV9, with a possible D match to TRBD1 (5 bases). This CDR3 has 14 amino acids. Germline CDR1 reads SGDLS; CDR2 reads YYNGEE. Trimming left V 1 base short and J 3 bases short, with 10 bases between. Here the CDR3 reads CASSVSGADYGYTF. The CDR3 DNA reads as TGTGCCAGCAGCGTAAGCGGGGCGGACTATGGCTACACCTTC. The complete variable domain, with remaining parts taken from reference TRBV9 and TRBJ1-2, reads DSGVTQTPKHLITATGQRVTLRCSPRSGDLSVYWYQQSLDQGLQFLIQYYNGEERAKGNILERFSAQQFPDLHSELNLSSLELGDSALYFCASSVSGADYGYTFGSGTRLTVV.

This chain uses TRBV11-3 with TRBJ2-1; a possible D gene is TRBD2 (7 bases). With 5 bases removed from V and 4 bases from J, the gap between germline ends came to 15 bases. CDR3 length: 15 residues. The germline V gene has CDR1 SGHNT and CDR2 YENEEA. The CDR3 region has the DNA TGTGCCAGCAGCCTGACCGGGGGGCTGTACAATGAGCAGTTCTTC. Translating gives CASSLTGGLYNEQFF.

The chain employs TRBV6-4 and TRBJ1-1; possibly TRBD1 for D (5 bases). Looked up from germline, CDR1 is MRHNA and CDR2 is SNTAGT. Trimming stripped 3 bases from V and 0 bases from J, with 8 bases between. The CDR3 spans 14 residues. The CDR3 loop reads CASSEQAMNTEAFF. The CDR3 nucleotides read TGTGCCAGCAGTGAACAGGCTATGAACACTGAAGCTTTCTTT.

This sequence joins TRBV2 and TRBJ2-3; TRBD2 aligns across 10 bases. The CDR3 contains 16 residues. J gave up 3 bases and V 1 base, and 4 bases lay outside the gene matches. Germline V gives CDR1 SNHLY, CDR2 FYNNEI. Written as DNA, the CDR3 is TGTGCCAGCAGTGAAGAAGCGGGGGGGCCTACAGATACGCAGTATTTT. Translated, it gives CASSEEAGGPTDTQYF.

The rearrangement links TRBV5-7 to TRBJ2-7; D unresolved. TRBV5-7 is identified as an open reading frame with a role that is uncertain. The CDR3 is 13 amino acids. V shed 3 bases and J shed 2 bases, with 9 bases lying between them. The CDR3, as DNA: TGTGCCAGCAGCTGTCACACAACCTACGAGCAGTACTTC. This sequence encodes CASSCHTTYEQYF.

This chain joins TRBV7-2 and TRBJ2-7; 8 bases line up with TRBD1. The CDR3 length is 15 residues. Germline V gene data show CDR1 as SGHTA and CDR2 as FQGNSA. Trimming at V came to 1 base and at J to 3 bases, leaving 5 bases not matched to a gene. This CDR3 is CASSLGGQVNYEQYF. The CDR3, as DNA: TGTGCCAGCAGCTTAGGGGGACAGGTCAACTACGAGCAGTACTTC. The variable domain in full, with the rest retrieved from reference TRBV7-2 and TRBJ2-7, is GAGVSQSPSNKVTEKGKDVELRCDPISGHTALYWYRQSLGQGLEFLIYFQGNSAPDKSGLPSDRFSAERTGGSVSTLTIQRTQQEDSAVYLCASSLGGQVNYEQYFGPGTRLTVT.

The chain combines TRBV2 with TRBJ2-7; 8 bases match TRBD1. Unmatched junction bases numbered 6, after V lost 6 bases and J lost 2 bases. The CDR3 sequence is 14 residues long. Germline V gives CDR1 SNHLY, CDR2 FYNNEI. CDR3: CASRGPTGAYEQYF. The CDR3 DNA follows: TGTGCCAGCAGGGGACCGACAGGGGCCTACGAGCAGTACTTC.

CDR3 sequence reads: CASSLSNPPGLYEQYF. CDR3 DNA sequence: TGTGCCAGCAGTTTATCGAATCCCCCCGGGTTATACGAGCAGTACTTC. The chain carries TRBV27 and TRBJ2-7; D not resolved. The CDR3 extends over 16 amino acids. V shed 0 bases and J shed 4 bases, with 16 bases lying between them. Germline V gene sequence: CDR1 MNHEY, CDR2 SMNVEV (reference sequence).

CDR3: CASSILGQPYGYTF. The CDR3, as DNA: TGTGCCAGTAGTATCTTGGGCCAGCCCTATGGCTACACCTTC. The genes are TRBV19 and TRBJ1-2; D not certain. This CDR3 has 14 amino acids. Between the trimmed V and J ends, which lost 3 bases and 4 bases, there was a span of 12 bases. Germline CDR1 reads LNHDA; CDR2 reads SQIVND (reference sequence).

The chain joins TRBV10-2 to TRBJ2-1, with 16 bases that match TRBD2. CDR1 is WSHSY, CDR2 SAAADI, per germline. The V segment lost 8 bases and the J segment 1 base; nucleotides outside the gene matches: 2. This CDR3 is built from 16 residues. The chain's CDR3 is CASGGLAGGSYNEQFF. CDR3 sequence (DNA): TGCGCCAGCGGGGGACTAGCGGGAGGGTCCTACAATGAGCAGTTCTTC.

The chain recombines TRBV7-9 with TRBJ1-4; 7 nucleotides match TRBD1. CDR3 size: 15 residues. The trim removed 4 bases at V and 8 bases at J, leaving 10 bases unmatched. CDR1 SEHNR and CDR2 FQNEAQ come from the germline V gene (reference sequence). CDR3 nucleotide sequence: TGTGCCAGCAGCTATTCCGGGGACAGTTACGAAAAACTGTTTTTT. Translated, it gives CASSYSGDSYEKLFF.

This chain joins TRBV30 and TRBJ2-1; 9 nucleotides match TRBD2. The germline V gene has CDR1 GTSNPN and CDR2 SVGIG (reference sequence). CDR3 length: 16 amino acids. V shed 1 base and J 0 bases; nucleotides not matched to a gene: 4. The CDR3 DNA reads TGTGCCTGGAGTGGACTAGCGGTTGGCTCCTACAATGAGCAGTTCTTC. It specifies CAWSGLAVGSYNEQFF.

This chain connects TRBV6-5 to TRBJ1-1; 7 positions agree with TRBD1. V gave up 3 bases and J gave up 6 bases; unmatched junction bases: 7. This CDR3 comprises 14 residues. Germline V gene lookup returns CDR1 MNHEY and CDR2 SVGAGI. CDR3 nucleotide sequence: TGTGCCAGCAGTTATGTGGACAGGCCATCTGAAGCTTTCTTT. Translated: CASSYVDRPSEAFF.